This TCR beta chain is drawn from a study of post-analysis software for immune sequencing data. Broader study findings: Roughly 5 TRBV segments, including TRBV5-6, TRBV5-1 and TRBV20-1, were more frequent in patients than controls.

Details on this clonotype: Its target is unknown.

V was clipped by 4 bases and J by 6 bases; unmatched bases: 5. The CDR3 has 12 residues. Germline V gene sequence: CDR1 SQVTM, CDR2 ANQGSEA. cDNA libraries for TCR beta contained unique molecular identifiers. It was from roughly 1 to 10 million T cells that some 470,000 cDNA molecules came. MiXCR was run by TCRdb on the PCR reads, yielding one entry per CDR3 protein. The profile shows roughly 800,000 distinct CDR3 sequences, approximately 44% of them singletons. The chain recombines TRBV29-1 with TRBJ1-1, with 7 nucleotides matching TRBD1. What was sequenced was blood. The clonotype originates from a girl aged 5-17 years with multiple sclerosis. The CDR3 coding sequence is TGCAGCGTTGTCCCCAGGGGGTCTGAAGCTTTCTTT. Translation: CSVVPRGSEAFF.